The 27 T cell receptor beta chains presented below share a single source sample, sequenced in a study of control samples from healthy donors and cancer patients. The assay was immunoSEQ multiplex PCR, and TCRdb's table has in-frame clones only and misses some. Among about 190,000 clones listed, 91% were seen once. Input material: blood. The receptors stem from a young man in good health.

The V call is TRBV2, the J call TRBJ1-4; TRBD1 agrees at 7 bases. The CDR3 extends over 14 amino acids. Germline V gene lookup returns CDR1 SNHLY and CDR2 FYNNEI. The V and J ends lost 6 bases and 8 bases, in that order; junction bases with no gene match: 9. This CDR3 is CASSLQGINEKLFF. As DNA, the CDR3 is TGTGCCAGCAGCCTACAGGGGATAAACGAAAAACTGTTTTTT.

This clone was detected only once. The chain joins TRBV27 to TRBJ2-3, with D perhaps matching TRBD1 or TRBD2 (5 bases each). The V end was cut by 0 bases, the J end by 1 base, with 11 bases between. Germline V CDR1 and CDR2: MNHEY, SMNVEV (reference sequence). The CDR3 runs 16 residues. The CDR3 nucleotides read TGTGCCAGCAGTTTATCTGTGGGACCCCGCACAGATACGCAGTATTTT. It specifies CASSLSVGPRTDTQYF.

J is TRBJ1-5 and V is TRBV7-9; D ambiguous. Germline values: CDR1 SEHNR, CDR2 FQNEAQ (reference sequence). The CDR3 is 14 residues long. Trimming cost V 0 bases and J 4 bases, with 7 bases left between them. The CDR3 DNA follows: TGTGCCAGCAGCTTAGCGACACCTAATCAGCCCCAGCATTTT. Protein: CASSLATPNQPQHF.

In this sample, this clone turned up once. The CDR3 coding sequence is TGTGCCAGCAGCCCCTTAGGACAGTCTGTTTCCGGGGAGCTGTTTTTT. Encoded protein: CASSPLGQSVSGELFF. The V call is TRBV9, the J call TRBJ2-2; a weak D match, TRBD1 (6 bases). Germline CDR1 reads SGDLS; CDR2 reads YYNGEE. V was clipped by 4 bases and J by 6 bases, with 19 bases between them. The CDR3 consists of 16 residues.

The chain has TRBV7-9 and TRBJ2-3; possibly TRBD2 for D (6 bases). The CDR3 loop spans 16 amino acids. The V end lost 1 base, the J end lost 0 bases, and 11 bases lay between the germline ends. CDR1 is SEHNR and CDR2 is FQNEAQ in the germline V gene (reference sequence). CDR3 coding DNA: TGTGCCAGCAGCTTAGAAGTGGGGGGAAGCACAGATACGCAGTATTTT. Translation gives CASSLEVGGSTDTQYF.

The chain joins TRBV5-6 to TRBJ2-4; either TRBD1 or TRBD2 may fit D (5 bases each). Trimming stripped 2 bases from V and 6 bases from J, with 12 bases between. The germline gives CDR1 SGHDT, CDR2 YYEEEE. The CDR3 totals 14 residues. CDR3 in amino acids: CASSFERDRNIQYF. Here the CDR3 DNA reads TGTGCCAGCAGCTTTGAACGGGACCGAAACATTCAGTACTTC. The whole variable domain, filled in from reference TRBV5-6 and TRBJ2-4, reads DAGVTQSPTHLIKTRGQQVTLRCSPKSGHDTVSWYQQALGQGPQFIFQYYEEEERQRGNFPDRFSGHQFPNYSSELNVNALLLGDSALYLCASSFERDRNIQYFGAGTRLSVL.

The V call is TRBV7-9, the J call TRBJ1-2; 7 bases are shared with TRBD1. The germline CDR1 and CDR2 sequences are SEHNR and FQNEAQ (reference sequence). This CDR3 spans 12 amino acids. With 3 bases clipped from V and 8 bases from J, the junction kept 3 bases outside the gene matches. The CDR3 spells CASSFDRDGYTF. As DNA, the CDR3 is TGTGCCAGCAGCTTCGACAGGGACGGCTACACCTTC.

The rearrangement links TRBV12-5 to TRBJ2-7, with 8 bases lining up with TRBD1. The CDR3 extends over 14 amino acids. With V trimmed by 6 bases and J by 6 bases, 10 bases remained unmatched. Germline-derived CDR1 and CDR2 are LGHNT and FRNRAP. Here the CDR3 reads CASGPGQAPAEQYF. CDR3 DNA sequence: TGTGCTAGTGGCCCGGGACAGGCTCCTGCCGAGCAGTACTTC.

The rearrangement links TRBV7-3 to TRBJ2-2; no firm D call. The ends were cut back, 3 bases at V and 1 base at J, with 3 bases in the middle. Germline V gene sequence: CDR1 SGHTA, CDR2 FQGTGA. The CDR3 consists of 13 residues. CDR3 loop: CASSLGNTGELFF. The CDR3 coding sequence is TGTGCCAGCAGCTTGGGGAACACCGGGGAGCTGTTTTTT.

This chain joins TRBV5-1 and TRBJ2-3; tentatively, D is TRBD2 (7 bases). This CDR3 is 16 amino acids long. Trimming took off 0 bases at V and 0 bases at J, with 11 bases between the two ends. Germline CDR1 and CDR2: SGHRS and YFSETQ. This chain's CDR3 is CASSLGGGLSTDTQYF. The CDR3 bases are TGCGCCAGCAGCTTGGGAGGGGGACTAAGCACAGATACGCAGTATTTT.

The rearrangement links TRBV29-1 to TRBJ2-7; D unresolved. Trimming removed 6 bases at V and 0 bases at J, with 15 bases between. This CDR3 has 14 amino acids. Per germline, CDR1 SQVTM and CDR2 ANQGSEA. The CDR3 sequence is CSVVQGPSSYEQYF. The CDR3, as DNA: TGCAGCGTCGTACAAGGGCCCAGCTCCTACGAGCAGTACTTC.

The CDR3, as DNA: TGTGCCAGCAGTTTACCCCGGTGGGAGACCCAGTACTTC. It specifies CASSLPRWETQYF. The chain is built from TRBV12-3 or TRBV12-4 and TRBJ2-5; no clear D gene. The V and J ends lost 2 bases and 5 bases respectively, with 9 bases between them. The CDR3 covers 13 residues.

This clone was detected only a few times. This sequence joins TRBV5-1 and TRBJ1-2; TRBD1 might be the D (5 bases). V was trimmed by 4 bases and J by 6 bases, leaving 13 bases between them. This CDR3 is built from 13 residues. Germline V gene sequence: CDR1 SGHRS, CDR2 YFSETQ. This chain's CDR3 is CASSPGTLDGYTF. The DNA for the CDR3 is TGCGCCAGCAGCCCGGGGACCCTTGATGGCTACACCTTC.

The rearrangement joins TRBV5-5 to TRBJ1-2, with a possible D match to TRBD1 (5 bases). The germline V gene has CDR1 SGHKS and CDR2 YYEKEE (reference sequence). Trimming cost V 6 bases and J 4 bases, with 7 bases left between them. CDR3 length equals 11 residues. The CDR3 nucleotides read TGTGCCAGCACCGGGGCCTATGGCTACACCTTC. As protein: CASTGAYGYTF.

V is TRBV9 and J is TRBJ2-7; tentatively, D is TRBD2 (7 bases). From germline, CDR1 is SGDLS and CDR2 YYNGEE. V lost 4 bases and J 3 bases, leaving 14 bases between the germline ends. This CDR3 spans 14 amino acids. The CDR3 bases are TGTGCCAGCAGCAAGGGGGGGACCGGCTACGAGCAGTACTTC. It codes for CASSKGGTGYEQYF.

CDR3 region: CASSQAGTGENSPLHF. For the CDR3, the DNA is TGTGCCAGCAGCCAAGCAGGGACAGGAGAGAATTCACCCCTCCACTTT. The V and J genes are TRBV3-1 (or the pseudogene TRBV3-2) and TRBJ1-6, with TRBD1 matching 8 bases. The V and J ends lost 1 base and 7 bases, in that order; junction bases with no gene match: 6. This CDR3 has 16 residues. Germline V lookup: CDR1 LGHDT, CDR2 YNNKEL (reference sequence).

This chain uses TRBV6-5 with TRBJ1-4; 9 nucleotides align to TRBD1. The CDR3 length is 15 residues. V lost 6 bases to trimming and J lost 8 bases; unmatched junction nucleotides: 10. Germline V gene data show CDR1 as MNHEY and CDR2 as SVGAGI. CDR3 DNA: TGTGCCAGCAGGGGGTTGACAGGGGGTATGGAAAAACTGTTTTTT. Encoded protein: CASRGLTGGMEKLFF.

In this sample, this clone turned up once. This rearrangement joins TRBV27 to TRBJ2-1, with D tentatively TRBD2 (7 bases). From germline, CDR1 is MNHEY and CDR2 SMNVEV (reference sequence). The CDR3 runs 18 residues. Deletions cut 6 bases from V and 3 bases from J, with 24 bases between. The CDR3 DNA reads TGTGCCAGCAGCCTCCTAGCCCCGTCCGGGGGGCTCTACAATGAGCAGTTCTTC. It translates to CASSLLAPSGGLYNEQFF.

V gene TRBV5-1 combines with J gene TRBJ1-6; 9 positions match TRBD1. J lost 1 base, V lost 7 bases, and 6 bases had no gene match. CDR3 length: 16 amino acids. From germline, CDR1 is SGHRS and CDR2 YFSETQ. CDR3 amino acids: CASRRQGGSYNSPLHF. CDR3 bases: TGCGCCAGCCGACGACAGGGGGGATCCTATAATTCACCCCTCCACTTT.

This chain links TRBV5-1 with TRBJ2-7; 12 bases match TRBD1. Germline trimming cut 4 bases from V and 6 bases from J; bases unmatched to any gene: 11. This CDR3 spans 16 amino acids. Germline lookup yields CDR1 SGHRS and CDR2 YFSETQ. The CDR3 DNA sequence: TGCGCCAGCAGCCCGAACCCCGGGACAGGGGGCTCCGAGCAGTACTTC. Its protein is CASSPNPGTGGSEQYF.

CDR3 protein: CASSFGSGANVLTF. The CDR3, as DNA: TGTGCCAGCAGCTTTGGTTCTGGGGCCAACGTCCTGACTTTC. The rearrangement links TRBV27 to TRBJ2-6; D unclear. Trimming took 6 bases from V and 1 from J, leaving 7 bases between them. This CDR3 contains 14 residues. Germline V CDR1 and CDR2: MNHEY, SMNVEV (reference sequence).

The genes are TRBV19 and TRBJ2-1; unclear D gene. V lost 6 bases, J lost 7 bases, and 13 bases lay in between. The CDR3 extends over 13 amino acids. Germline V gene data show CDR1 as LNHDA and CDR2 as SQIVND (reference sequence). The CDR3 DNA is TGTGCCAGTAGCCTGAGTGCCACGAATGAGCAGTTCTTC. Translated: CASSLSATNEQFF.

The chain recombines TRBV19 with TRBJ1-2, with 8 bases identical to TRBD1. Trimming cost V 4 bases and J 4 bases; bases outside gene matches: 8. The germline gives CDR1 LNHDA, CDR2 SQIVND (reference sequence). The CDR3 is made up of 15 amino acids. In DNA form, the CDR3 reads TGTGCCAGTAGTAATCAACCGGGACAGGCCTATGGCTACACCTTC. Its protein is CASSNQPGQAYGYTF.

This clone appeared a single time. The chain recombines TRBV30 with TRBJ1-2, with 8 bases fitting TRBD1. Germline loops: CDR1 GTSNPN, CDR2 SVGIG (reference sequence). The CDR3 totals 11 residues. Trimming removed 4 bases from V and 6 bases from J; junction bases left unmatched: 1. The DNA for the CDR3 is TGTGCCTGGACAGGGGGCGATGGCTACACCTTC. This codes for CAWTGGDGYTF.

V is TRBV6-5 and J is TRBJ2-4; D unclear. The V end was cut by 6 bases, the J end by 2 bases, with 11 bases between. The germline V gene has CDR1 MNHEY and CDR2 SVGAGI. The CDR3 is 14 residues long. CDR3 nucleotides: TGTGCCAGCAGGCCCGGTGGATCCAAAAACATTCAGTACTTC. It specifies CASRPGGSKNIQYF.

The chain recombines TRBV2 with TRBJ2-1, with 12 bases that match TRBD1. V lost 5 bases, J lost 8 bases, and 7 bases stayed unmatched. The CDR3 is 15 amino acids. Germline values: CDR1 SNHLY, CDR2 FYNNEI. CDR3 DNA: TGTGCCAGCAGTACCGGGACAGGGGGCCTCGATGAGCAGTTCTTC. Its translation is CASSTGTGGLDEQFF.

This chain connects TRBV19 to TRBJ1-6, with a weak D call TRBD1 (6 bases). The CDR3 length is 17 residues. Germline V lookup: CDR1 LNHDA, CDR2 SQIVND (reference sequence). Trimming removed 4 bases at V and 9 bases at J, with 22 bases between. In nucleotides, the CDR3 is TGTGCCAGTAGTAGGAGGAACCAACAGGGTGCCTTTTCACCCCTCCACTTT. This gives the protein CASSRRNQQGAFSPLHF.